One sample yielded the 2 T cell receptor beta chains listed below, sequenced in a study of blood T cell repertoires in COVID-19. TCRdb's copy holds only in-frame clones and misses some; the assay was immunoSEQ multiplex PCR. The table lists around 240,000 clones, approximately 86% of them singletons. Sequenced input: peripheral blood. The receptors derive from a woman under 40 who had recovered from COVID-19.

The chain couples TRBV7-3 to TRBJ2-3, with no clear D. With 5 bases removed from V and 0 bases from J, the gap between germline ends came to 12 bases. This CDR3 has 15 residues. Germline V gives CDR1 SGHTA, CDR2 FQGTGA. CDR3 in amino acids: CASSPTGLSTDTQYF. In DNA, the CDR3 is TGTGCCAGCAGCCCCACGGGTCTAAGCACAGATACGCAGTATTTT.

This clone was detected a few times. This chain uses TRBV14 with TRBJ2-3; the match to TRBD1 covers 11 bases. V gave up 0 bases and J gave up 11 bases; unmatched junction bases: 10. Per the germline V gene, CDR1 is SGHDN and CDR2 is FVKESK. CDR3 length: 16 residues. In DNA, the CDR3 is TGTGCCAGCAGCCAAGACGGGACAGGGGGGATTCGAGGGCAGTATTTT. It codes for CASSQDGTGGIRGQYF.